This TCR beta chain was documented in a study of blood T cells in healthy people across ages. Deletions cut 3 bases from V and 9 bases from J, with 16 bases between. The germline V gene has CDR1 SEHNR and CDR2 FQNEAQ (reference sequence). The CDR3 loop spans 14 amino acids. Study findings and constraints: Diversity was higher, and naive CD4+ cells more numerous, in long-lived donors than in aged donors. Conclusively comparing naive with antigen-experienced cells was impossible with unsorted PBMCs. Diversity figures derived from one million T cells were judged to underestimate the true value.

A J-beta primer mix and a sample-barcoded 5' primer were used in a second PCR of roughly 7 to 12 cycles. Each cDNA molecule carried a tag from a template-switch adaptor that contained 12 random nucleotides. MiXCR was run by TCRdb on the 5' RACE reads, yielding one entry per CDR3 protein. The sample carries about 1,500,000 distinct CDR3 sequences, roughly 40% recorded once. This clonotype was seen a few times. Its antigen is unknown. Specimen: blood. The origin of this receptor is a woman younger than 30 in good health. This chain joins TRBV7-9 and TRBJ2-3, with a weak D call TRBD2 (5 bases). The CDR3 here is CASSLGRDYRTQYF. CDR3 in DNA: TGTGCCAGCAGCTTGGGCCGTGACTATAGAACGCAGTATTTT.